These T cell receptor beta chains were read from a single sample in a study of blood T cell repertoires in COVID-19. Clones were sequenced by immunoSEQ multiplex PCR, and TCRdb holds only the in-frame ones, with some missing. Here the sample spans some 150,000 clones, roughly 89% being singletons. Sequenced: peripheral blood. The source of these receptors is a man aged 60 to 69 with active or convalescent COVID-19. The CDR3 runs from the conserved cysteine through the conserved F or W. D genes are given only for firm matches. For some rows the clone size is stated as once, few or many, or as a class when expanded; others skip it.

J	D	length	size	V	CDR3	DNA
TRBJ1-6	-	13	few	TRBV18	CASSGGNHSPLHF	TGTGCCAGCTCCGGAGGAAACCATTCACCCCTCCACTTT
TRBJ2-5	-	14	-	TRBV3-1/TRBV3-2	CASSQGLGVETQYF	TGTGCCAGCAGCCAGGGGTTAGGGGTCGAGACCCAGTACTTC
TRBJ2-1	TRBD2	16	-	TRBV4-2	CASSQEASGGNNEQFF	TGTGCCAGCAGCCAAGAGGCTAGCGGGGGGAACAATGAGCAGTTCTTC
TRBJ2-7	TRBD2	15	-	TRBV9	CASSVAGGAPYEQYF	TGTGCCAGCAGCGTAGCGGGGGGGGCCCCCTACGAGCAGTACTTC
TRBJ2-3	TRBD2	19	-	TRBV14	CASSSGLAGSAGGLDTQYF	TGTGCCAGCAGCTCGGGACTAGCGGGATCCGCCGGCGGGTTAGATACGCAGTATTTT
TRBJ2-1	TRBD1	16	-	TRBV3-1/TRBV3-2	CASSQEARGPFNEQFF	TGTGCCAGCAGCCAAGAGGCTAGGGGGCCCTTCAATGAGCAGTTCTTC
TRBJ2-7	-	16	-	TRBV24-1	CATSDLAGARPYEQYF	TGTGCCACCAGTGACCTCGCAGGTGCCCGCCCCTACGAGCAGTACTTC
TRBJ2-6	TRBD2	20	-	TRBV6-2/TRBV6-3	CASSYDPSGWGNTGANVLTF	TGTGCCAGCAGTTATGATCCTAGCGGATGGGGGAATACTGGGGCCAACGTCCTGACTTTC
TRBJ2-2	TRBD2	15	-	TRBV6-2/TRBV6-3	CASSYTAGAAGELFF	TGTGCCAGCAGTTACACAGCGGGAGCTGCCGGGGAGCTGTTTTTT
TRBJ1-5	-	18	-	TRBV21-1	CASSKGSQGQGNNQPQHF	TGTGCCAGCAGCAAAGGCTCTCAGGGACAGGGGAACAATCAGCCCCAGCATTTT
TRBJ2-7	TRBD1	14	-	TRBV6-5	CASKRTGGSYEQYF	TGTGCCAGCAAACGGACAGGGGGCTCCTACGAGCAGTACTTC
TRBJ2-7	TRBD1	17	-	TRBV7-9	CASSFGPDRGSKYEQYF	TGTGCCAGCAGCTTTGGCCCCGACAGGGGGTCTAAGTACGAGCAGTACTTC
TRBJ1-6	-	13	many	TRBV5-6	CASSSYRVSPLHF	TGTGCCAGCAGCTCGTACAGGGTTTCACCCCTCCACTTT
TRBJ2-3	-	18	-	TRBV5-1	CASSMLGTPWSSTDTQYF	TGCGCCAGCAGCATGCTAGGAACACCCTGGTCAAGCACAGATACGCAGTATTTT
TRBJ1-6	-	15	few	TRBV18	CASSPGGSYNSPLHF	TGTGCCAGCTCACCAGGAGGTTCCTATAATTCACCCCTCCACTTT
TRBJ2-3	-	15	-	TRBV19	CASSQVRLGTDTQYF	TGTGCCAGTAGTCAGGTCCGCCTCGGCACAGATACGCAGTATTTT
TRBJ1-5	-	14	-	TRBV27	CASSSSRTAYRWHF	TGTGCCAGCAGTTCCAGTAGGACAGCTTACCGGTGGCATTTT
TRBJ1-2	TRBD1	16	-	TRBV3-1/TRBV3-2	CASSQAPGQGSDGYTF	TGTGCCAGCAGCCAAGCCCCGGGACAGGGGTCAGATGGCTACACCTTC
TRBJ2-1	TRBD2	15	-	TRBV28	CASSTPGTSVNEQFF	TGTGCCAGCAGCACCCCCGGGACTAGCGTGAATGAGCAGTTCTTC
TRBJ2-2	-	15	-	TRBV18	CASSPLETRRRELFF	TGTGCCAGCTCACCACTAGAGACCCGGAGAAGGGAGCTGTTTTTT
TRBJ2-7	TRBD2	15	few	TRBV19	CASRLVPAGGYEQYF	TGTGCCAGTCGACTGGTCCCAGCGGGGGGCTACGAGCAGTACTTC
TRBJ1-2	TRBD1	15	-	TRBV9	CASSDRGGGAEGYTF	TGTGCCAGCAGCGACCGCGGAGGGGGCGCGGAGGGCTACACCTTC
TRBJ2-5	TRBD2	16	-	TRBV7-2	CASSSDPGTRGETQYF	TGTGCCAGCAGCTCGGACCCCGGGACTAGGGGTGAGACCCAGTACTTC
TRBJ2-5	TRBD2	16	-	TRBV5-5	CASSLSPSGEQETQYF	TGTGCCAGCAGCTTGTCGCCGAGCGGGGAACAAGAGACCCAGTACTTC
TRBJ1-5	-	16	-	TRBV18	CASSPGGGDGGQPQHF	TGTGCCAGCTCTCCCGGGGGGGGTGACGGCGGTCAGCCCCAGCATTTT
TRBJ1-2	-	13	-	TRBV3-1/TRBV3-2	CASSQGVRYGYTF	TGTGCCAGCAGCCAGGGAGTTCGGTATGGCTACACCTTC
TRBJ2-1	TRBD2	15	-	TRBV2	CASSDGTSGRNEQFF	TGTGCCAGCAGTGACGGGACTAGCGGACGGAATGAGCAGTTCTTC
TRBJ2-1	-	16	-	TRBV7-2	CASSPRRAGPYNEQFF	TGTGCCAGCAGCCCCAGGCGCGCGGGGCCCTACAATGAGCAGTTCTTC
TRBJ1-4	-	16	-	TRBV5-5	CASSPGPSGQNEKLFF	TGTGCCAGCAGCCCCGGCCCCTCAGGGCAGAATGAAAAACTGTTTTTT
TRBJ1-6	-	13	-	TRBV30	CAWGGLAGSPLHF	TGTGCCTGGGGAGGGCTGGCGGGCTCACCCCTCCACTTT
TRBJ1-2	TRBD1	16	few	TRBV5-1	CASSLAVGRGHGGYTF	TGCGCCAGCAGCTTGGCCGTTGGCAGGGGGCACGGTGGCTACACCTTC
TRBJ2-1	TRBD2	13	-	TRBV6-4	CASSGQRGGEQFF	TGTGCCAGCAGTGGCCAGAGGGGAGGGGAGCAGTTCTTC
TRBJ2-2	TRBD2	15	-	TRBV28	CASSLGGGNTGELFF	TGTGCCAGCAGTTTAGGGGGGGGTAACACCGGGGAGCTGTTTTTT
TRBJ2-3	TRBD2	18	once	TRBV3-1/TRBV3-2	CASSQDRLAGGMGDTQYF	TGTGCCAGCAGCCAAGATCGTCTAGCGGGAGGGATGGGAGATACGCAGTATTTT
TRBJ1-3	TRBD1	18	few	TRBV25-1	CASSGNDGTGSSGNTIYF	TGTGCCAGCAGCGGGAACGACGGGACAGGGAGCTCTGGAAACACCATATATTTT
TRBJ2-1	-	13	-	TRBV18	CASQGTKGAEQFF	TGTGCCAGCCAGGGCACTAAAGGAGCTGAGCAGTTCTTC
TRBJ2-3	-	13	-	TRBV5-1	CASSVESGYTQYF	TGCGCCAGCAGCGTGGAAAGCGGGTATACGCAGTATTTT
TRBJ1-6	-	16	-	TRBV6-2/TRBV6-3	CASSSTGQGSNSPLHF	TGTGCCAGCAGTTCGACGGGGCAGGGGAGCAATTCACCCCTCCACTTT
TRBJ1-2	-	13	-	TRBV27	CASSLDRNYGYTF	TGTGCCAGCAGTTTAGACAGAAACTATGGCTACACCTTC
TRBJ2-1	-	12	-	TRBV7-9	CASRGIGDEQFF	TGTGCCAGCAGAGGAATCGGAGACGAGCAGTTCTTC